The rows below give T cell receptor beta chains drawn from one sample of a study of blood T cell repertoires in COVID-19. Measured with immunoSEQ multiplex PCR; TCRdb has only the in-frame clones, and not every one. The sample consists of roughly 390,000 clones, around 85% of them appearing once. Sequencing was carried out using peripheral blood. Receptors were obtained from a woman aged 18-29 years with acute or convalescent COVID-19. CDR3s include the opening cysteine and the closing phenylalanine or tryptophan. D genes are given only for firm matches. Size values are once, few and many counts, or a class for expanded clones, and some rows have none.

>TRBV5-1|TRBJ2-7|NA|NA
CASSPGRSWEQYF
TGCGCCAGTTCCCCAGGGAGGTCTTGGGAGCAGTACTTC
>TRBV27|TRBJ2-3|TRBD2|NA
CASSPLAGATDTQYF
TGTGCCAGCAGTCCCCTAGCGGGAGCCACAGATACGCAGTATTTT
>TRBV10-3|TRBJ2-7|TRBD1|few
CAISGLGPGQSSYEQYF
TGTGCCATCAGTGGCCTCGGACCGGGACAGAGCTCCTACGAGCAGTACTTC
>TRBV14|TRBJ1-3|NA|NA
CASRALSGNTIYF
TGTGCCAGCCGAGCGCTTTCTGGAAACACCATATATTTT
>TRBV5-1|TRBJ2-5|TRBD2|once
CASSLFLWAGEGETQYF
TGCGCCAGCAGCTTGTTTCTTTGGGCGGGAGAGGGGGAGACCCAGTACTTC
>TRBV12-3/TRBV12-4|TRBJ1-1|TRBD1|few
CASSLDRGTEAFF
TGTGCCAGCAGCCTCGACAGGGGGACTGAAGCTTTCTTT
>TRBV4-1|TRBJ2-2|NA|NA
CASSPTGNTGELFF
TGCGCCAGCAGCCCCACAGGGAACACCGGGGAGCTGTTTTTT
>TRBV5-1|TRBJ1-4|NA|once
CASRGQGQNEKLFF
TGCGCCAGCAGAGGGCAGGGCCAGAATGAAAAACTGTTTTTT
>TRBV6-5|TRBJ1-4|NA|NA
CASRPRAFLEKLFF
TGTGCCAGCAGGCCCAGGGCATTCCTCGAAAAACTGTTTTTT
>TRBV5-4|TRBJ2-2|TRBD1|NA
CASSLEGRGFPDGELFF
TGTGCCAGCAGCTTGGAGGGCAGGGGGTTTCCGGATGGGGAGCTGTTTTTT
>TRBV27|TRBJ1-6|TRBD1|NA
CASSLGTGGYSPLHF
TGTGCCAGCAGTCTCGGGACAGGGGGCTATTCACCCCTCCACTTT
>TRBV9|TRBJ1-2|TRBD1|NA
CASSVEQGARGYTF
TGTGCCAGCAGCGTAGAGCAGGGGGCGCGAGGCTACACCTTC
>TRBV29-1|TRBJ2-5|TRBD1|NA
CSVLGQGPRETQYF
TGCAGCGTTCTTGGACAGGGGCCCAGAGAGACCCAGTACTTC
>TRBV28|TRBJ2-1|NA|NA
CASIRGDEQFF
TGTGCCAGCATCAGGGGGGATGAGCAGTTCTTC
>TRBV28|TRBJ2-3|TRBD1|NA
CASSQDRGFGTDTQYF
TGTGCCAGCAGTCAAGACAGGGGGTTCGGCACAGATACGCAGTATTTT
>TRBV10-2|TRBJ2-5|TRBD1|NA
CASSPGQQMETQYF
TGCGCCAGCAGTCCGGGACAGCAGATGGAGACCCAGTACTTC
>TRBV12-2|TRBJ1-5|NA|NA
CASRLDPSATAYNQPQHF
TGTGCAAGTCGCTTAGATCCGTCCGCGACAGCCTACAATCAGCCCCAGCATTTT
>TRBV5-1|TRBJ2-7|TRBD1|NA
CASSLLTGGVYEQYF
TGCGCCAGCAGCTTGCTGACAGGGGGGGTTTACGAGCAGTACTTC
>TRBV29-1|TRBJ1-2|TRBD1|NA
CSVPGQGVYYGYTF
TGCAGCGTGCCGGGACAGGGGGTTTACTATGGCTACACCTTC
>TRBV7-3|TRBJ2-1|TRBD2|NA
CASSLLAGDVNEQFF
TGTGCCAGCAGCTTGCTAGCGGGAGACGTTAATGAGCAGTTCTTC
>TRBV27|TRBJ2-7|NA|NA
CASSSTSKSLSYEQYF
TGTGCCAGCAGTTCCACTTCTAAATCCCTCTCCTACGAGCAGTACTTC
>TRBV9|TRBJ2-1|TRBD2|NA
CASSVNRGGALGQFF
TGTGCCAGCAGCGTTAACCGCGGGGGGGCCCTCGGGCAGTTCTTC
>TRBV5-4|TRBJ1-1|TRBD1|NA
CASSWPGGINTEAFF
TGTGCCAGCAGCTGGCCAGGGGGGATTAACACTGAAGCTTTCTTT
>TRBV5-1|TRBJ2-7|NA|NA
CASRPDSTDLGEQYF
TGCGCCAGCAGACCCGATAGCACCGACCTCGGGGAGCAGTACTTC
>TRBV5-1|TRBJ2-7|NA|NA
CASSLVAGAYSYEQYF
TGCGCCAGCAGCTTGGTTGCGGGGGCCTACTCCTACGAGCAGTACTTC
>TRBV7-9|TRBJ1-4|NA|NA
CASSQARGFTNEKLFF
TGTGCCAGCAGCCAGGCGCGGGGATTCACTAATGAAAAACTGTTTTTT
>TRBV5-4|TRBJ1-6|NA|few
CASSQAGSLYSPLHF
TGTGCCAGCAGCCAGGCGGGCAGTCTCTATTCACCCCTCCACTTT
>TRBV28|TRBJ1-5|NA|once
CASSSSGVPQHF
TGTGCCAGCAGTTCGTCTGGAGTGCCCCAGCATTTT
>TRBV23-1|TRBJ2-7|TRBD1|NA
CASSQSPGNRGISYEQYF
TGCGCCAGCAGTCAATCGCCGGGTAACAGGGGTATTTCCTACGAGCAGTACTTC
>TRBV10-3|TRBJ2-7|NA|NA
CATGGEIFDEQYF
TGTGCCACGGGCGGGGAGATTTTCGACGAGCAGTACTTC
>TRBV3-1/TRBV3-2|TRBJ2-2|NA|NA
CASSPAGTNTGELFF
TGTGCCAGCAGCCCTGCCGGTACGAACACCGGGGAGCTGTTTTTT
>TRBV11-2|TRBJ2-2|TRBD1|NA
CASSLGDRVRDTGELFF
TGTGCCAGCAGCTTAGGGGACAGGGTTAGGGACACCGGGGAGCTGTTTTTT
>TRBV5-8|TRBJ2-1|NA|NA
CASSLLGGVLNEQFF
TGTGCCAGCAGCTTACTAGGGGGAGTTTTAAATGAGCAGTTCTTC
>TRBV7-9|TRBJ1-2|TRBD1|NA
CASSWTGFNYGYTF
TGTGCCAGCAGCTGGACAGGGTTTAACTATGGCTACACCTTC
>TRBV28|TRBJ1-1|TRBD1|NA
CASSTNPDRGTEAFF
TGTGCCAGCAGTACCAATCCCGACAGGGGGACTGAAGCTTTCTTT
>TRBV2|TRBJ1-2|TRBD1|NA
CASRTGTGYTF
TGTGCCAGCCGGACAGGGACCGGCTACACCTTC
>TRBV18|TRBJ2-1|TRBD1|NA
CASSPLPGGSYNEQFF
TGTGCCAGCTCACCGCTTCCAGGGGGCTCCTACAATGAGCAGTTCTTC
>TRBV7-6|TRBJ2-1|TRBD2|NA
CASSLVIGGGLYNEQFF
TGTGCCAGCAGCTTAGTCATTGGCGGGGGGCTTTACAATGAGCAGTTCTTC
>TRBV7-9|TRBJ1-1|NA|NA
CASSLGEGKAFF
TGTGCCAGCAGCTTAGGAGAGGGAAAAGCTTTCTTT
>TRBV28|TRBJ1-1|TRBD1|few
CASSFRTGGVVEAFF
TGTGCCAGCAGTTTTCGGACAGGGGGCGTGGTTGAAGCTTTCTTT
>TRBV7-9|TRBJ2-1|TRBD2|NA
CASSAGGRWNEQFF
TGTGCCAGCAGCGCGGGAGGGCGGTGGAATGAGCAGTTCTTC
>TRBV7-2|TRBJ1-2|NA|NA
CASSLAGTTPGYTF
TGTGCCAGCAGCTTAGCGGGCACAACACCTGGCTACACCTTC
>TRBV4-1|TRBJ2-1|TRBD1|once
CASSQAGGFNEQFF
TGCGCCAGCAGCCAAGCAGGGGGCTTCAATGAGCAGTTCTTC
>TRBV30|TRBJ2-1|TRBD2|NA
CAWSPSGGVFFYNEQFF
TGTGCCTGGAGTCCCAGCGGGGGGGTCTTTTTTTACAATGAGCAGTTCTTC
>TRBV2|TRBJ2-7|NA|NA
CASKYRGGSYEQYF
TGTGCCAGCAAATACAGGGGGGGCTCCTACGAGCAGTACTTC
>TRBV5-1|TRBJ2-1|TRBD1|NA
CASSLRVGQGYNEQFF
TGCGCCAGCAGCTTGCGTGTGGGACAGGGTTACAATGAGCAGTTCTTC
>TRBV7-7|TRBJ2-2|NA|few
CASSSGGGYAGELFF
TGTGCCAGCAGCAGTGGTGGGGGCTACGCCGGGGAGCTGTTTTTT
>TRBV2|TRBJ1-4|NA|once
CASSEHLAGLNEKLFF
TGTGCCAGCAGTGAGCATCTGGCAGGCCTTAATGAAAAACTGTTTTTT
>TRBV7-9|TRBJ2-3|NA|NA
CASSRSSSTDTQYF
TGTGCCAGCAGCCGGTCCTCCAGCACAGATACGCAGTATTTT
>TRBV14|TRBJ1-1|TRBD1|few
CASSQDDGGQANTEAFF
TGTGCCAGCAGCCAAGATGACGGCGGACAGGCGAACACTGAAGCTTTCTTT
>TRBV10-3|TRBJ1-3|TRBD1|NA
CAISGTGVSGNTIYF
TGTGCCATCAGTGGGACAGGGGTCTCTGGAAACACCATATATTTT
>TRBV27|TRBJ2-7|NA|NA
CASSFGSSGYEQYF
TGTGCCAGCAGTTTTGGGAGCAGCGGGTACGAGCAGTACTTC